This TCR beta chain originates from a study of shared clonotypes between healthy human individuals. The authors ran the assay at deep level. Unsorted PBMC contributed roughly 300 ng DNA, tens of thousands of T cell genomes, to each replicate PCR. How the authors handled the data: Filtering differed because ImmunoSEQ produced junction-only sequences that carried no quality scores. TCRdb's table, derived via immunoSEQ multiplex PCR, lists solely in-frame clones and lacks some. The DNA was the basis for D and trimming; V, J and clone size are from that table. This repertoire shows hundreds of thousands of clones, around three quarters found once; its top ten account for around 11%. With regard to this clone: Other DNA sequences in the sample encode the same CDR3.

The CDR3 is 14 amino acids. V shed 0 bases and J 4 bases; nucleotides not matched to a gene: 2. Germline V CDR1 and CDR2: LNHNV, YYDKDF (reference sequence). The sequencing input was PBMCs. The source is a middle-aged woman in good health. Some clones in this sample may be carry-over from other donors' samples. The chain is built from TRBV15 and TRBJ2-7, with 8 bases lining up with TRBD1. The CDR3 coding sequence is TGTGCCACCAGCAGAGATCAGGGGGCGTACGAGCAGTACTTC. This codes for CATSRDQGAYEQYF.